This entry describes one TCR beta chain. The entry originates in a study of blood T cell repertoires in COVID-19. Study background: Acute-phase and convalescent COVID-19 samples originated in the United States, Italy and Spain. PBMCs, B-cell-depleted T cells, or T cells provided the cDNA or gDNA that made up the material.

Sequenced by immunoSEQ multiplex PCR; TCRdb stores in-frame clones only, minus some. The profile shows 250,000 or so clones, 86% of them singletons. CDR3 length equals 15 residues. From germline, CDR1 is SEHNR and CDR2 FQNEAQ (reference sequence). The junction had 10 bases not matched to a gene; V was cut back by 5 bases and J by 3 bases. The specimen was peripheral blood. The TCR sequence derives from a young woman with active or convalescent COVID-19. V and J are TRBV7-9 and TRBJ2-7, with 7 bases fitting TRBD2. CDR3 amino acids: CASSPPAGRGYEQYF. In nucleotides, the CDR3 is TGTGCCAGCAGCCCCCCGGCAGGGAGGGGCTACGAGCAGTACTTC. The whole variable domain, filled in from reference TRBV7-9 and TRBJ2-7, reads DTGVSQNPRHKITKRGQNVTFRCDPISEHNRLYWYRQTLGQGPEFLTYFQNEAQLEKSRLLSDRFSAERPKGSFSTLEIQRTEQGDSAMYLCASSPPAGRGYEQYFGPGTRLTVT.